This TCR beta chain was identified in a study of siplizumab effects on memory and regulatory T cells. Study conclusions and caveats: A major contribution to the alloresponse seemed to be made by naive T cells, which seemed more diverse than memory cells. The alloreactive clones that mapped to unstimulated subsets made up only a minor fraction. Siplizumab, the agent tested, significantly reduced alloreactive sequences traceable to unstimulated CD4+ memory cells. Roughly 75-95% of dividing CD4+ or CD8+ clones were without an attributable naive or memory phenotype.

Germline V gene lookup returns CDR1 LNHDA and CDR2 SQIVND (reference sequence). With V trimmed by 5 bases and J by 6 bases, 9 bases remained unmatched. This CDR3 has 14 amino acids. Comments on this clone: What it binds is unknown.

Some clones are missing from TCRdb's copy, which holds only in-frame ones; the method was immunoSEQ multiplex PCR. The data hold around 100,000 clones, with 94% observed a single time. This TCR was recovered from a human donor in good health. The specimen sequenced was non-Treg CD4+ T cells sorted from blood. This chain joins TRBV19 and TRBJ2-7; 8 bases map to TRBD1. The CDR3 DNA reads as TGTGCCAGTAGTTCCACTCCAGGGGGCGGCGAGCAGTACTTC. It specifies CASSSTPGGGEQYF.